This TCR beta chain was documented in a study of T cells in Graves' hyperthyroidism and ophthalmopathy. In this sample, this clonotype turned up many times. Looked up from germline, CDR1 is SGHRS and CDR2 is YFSETQ. Between the trimmed V and J ends, which lost 4 bases and 4 bases, there was a span of 11 bases. CDR3 size: 13 residues. RNA transcripts yielded amplified TCR beta CDR3 regions. The TCR CDR3 first-round RT-PCR relied on the HTBI primer set. TCRdb called the multiplex PCR reads again in MiXCR, with one record for every CDR3 protein. Of 550,000 to 850,000 distinct CDR3 sequences in the sample, roughly a sixth were seen once.

Sequenced material: blood. The sequence derives from a woman aged 45-65 years with Graves' hyperthyroidism that later progressed to Graves' ophthalmopathy. The chain combines TRBV5-1 with TRBJ2-5; tentative D call: TRBD1 (6 bases). CDR3 region: CASSRGQRETQYF. CDR3 in DNA: TGCGCCAGCAGCAGAGGACAGCGAGAGACCCAGTACTTC.